These T cell receptor beta chains were read from a single sample in a study of blood T cell repertoires in COVID-19. Sequencing used immunoSEQ multiplex PCR; TCRdb keeps in-frame clones, though not all of them. The data contain around 79,000 clones, around 89% of them singletons. Sequenced: peripheral blood. These receptors originate from a man aged 65 to 85 with active or convalescent COVID-19. Each CDR3 is given with its conserved first and last residue. D genes are given only for firm matches. Size is omitted from some rows. Given values are once, few, many or a class for expanded clones.

v_call	d_call	j_call	clone_size	cdr3_aa	cdr3_nt
TRBV5-1	-	TRBJ1-1	-	CASSPEGGFTEAFF	TGCGCCAGCAGCCCCGAGGGGGGGTTCACTGAAGCTTTCTTT
TRBV18	-	TRBJ1-4	-	CASSPVRSGEKLFF	TGTGCCAGCTCACCCGTCAGGTCAGGGGAAAAACTGTTTTTT
TRBV6-5	TRBD2	TRBJ2-7	-	CASRTGTSGTYEQYF	TGTGCCAGCAGAACCGGGACTAGCGGGACCTACGAGCAGTACTTC
TRBV28	TRBD1	TRBJ1-5	once	CASSQTSGTGGQPQHF	TGTGCCAGCAGTCAGACTTCCGGGACAGGGGGTCAGCCCCAGCATTTT
TRBV23-1	TRBD1	TRBJ1-2	-	CASSQMWGQTANYGYTF	TGCGCCAGCAGTCAAATGTGGGGACAGACAGCTAACTATGGCTACACCTTC
TRBV28	TRBD1	TRBJ1-2	-	CASSSLDRFYGYTF	TGTGCCAGCAGTTCCTTGGACAGGTTCTATGGCTACACCTTC
TRBV5-1	-	TRBJ2-1	once	CASSPGPTNNEQFF	TGCGCCAGCAGCCCAGGCCCTACAAACAATGAGCAGTTCTTC
TRBV24-1	TRBD1	TRBJ2-6	-	CATSDQPGQAGANVLTF	TGTGCCACCAGTGACCAACCAGGACAGGCTGGGGCCAACGTCCTGACTTTC
TRBV29-1	TRBD1	TRBJ1-4	-	CSVRTGTATNEKLFF	TGCAGCGTCAGGACAGGGACTGCAACTAATGAAAAACTGTTTTTT
TRBV10-3	-	TRBJ1-1	-	CAISESLGGAFF	TGTGCCATCAGTGAGTCCTTGGGGGGAGCTTTCTTT
TRBV18	TRBD2	TRBJ2-1	-	CASSPGLAGANEQFF	TGTGCCAGCTCACCTGGACTAGCGGGAGCTAATGAGCAGTTCTTC
TRBV12-5	TRBD2	TRBJ2-1	-	CASGLDAGDPAGVKFF	TGTGCTAGTGGTTTGGACGCGGGGGACCCAGCGGGAGTCAAGTTCTTC
TRBV9	-	TRBJ1-6	-	CASSDGANNSPLHF	TGTGCCAGCAGCGATGGGGCCAATAATTCACCCCTCCACTTT
TRBV11-2	-	TRBJ1-1	-	CASSLDPPPGTEAFF	TGTGCCAGCAGCTTAGATCCCCCCCCGGGCACTGAAGCTTTCTTT
TRBV5-6	TRBD1	TRBJ2-7	-	CASDGGQGSHEQYF	TGTGCCAGCGATGGGGGACAGGGTTCCCACGAGCAGTACTTC
TRBV11-2	TRBD2	TRBJ2-7	-	CASSLEAGGSYEQYF	TGTGCCAGCAGCTTAGAGGCGGGAGGGTCCTACGAGCAGTACTTC
TRBV5-1	TRBD2	TRBJ2-7	-	CASTQGDGGGNEYF	TGCGCCAGCACCCAAGGCGACGGCGGGGGGAATGAGTACTTC
TRBV9	-	TRBJ2-7	-	CASSVVGSNEQYF	TGTGCCAGCAGCGTAGTCGGGAGCAACGAGCAGTACTTC
TRBV7-8	-	TRBJ2-5	-	CASSLGSSETQYF	TGTGCCAGCAGCTTAGGATCCAGTGAGACCCAGTACTTC
TRBV9	TRBD2	TRBJ2-2	-	CASSGTSGNTGELFF	TGTGCCAGCAGCGGGACTAGCGGGAACACCGGGGAGCTGTTTTTT
TRBV28	-	TRBJ1-2	-	CASSSRDLTSGNYGYTF	TGTGCCAGCAGTTCCCGAGATTTAACTAGCGGTAACTATGGCTACACCTTC
TRBV27	TRBD1	TRBJ1-6	-	CASRLSWGQGSYNSPLHF	TGTGCCAGCAGACTCTCATGGGGACAGGGCTCCTATAATTCACCCCTCCACTTT
TRBV6-5	-	TRBJ2-3	-	CASSYSGAADTQYF	TGTGCCAGCAGTTACTCGGGCGCCGCCGATACGCAGTATTTT
TRBV2	TRBD2	TRBJ2-1	-	CASSDGGRAPTSFNQQFF	TGTGCCAGCAGTGATGGCGGGAGGGCCCCGACTTCCTTCAATCAGCAGTTCTTC
TRBV20-1	-	TRBJ1-2	-	CSATDGTRVGYTF	TGCAGTGCTACTGACGGAACGAGGGTAGGCTACACCTTC
TRBV29-1	-	TRBJ1-1	once	CSVRQSVDTEAFF	TGCAGCGTCCGACAGTCCGTGGACACTGAAGCTTTCTTT
TRBV5-1	TRBD1	TRBJ1-1	-	CASSIQGESLYTEAFF	TGCGCCAGCAGTATTCAGGGGGAGAGTCTATACACTGAAGCTTTCTTT
TRBV28	-	TRBJ1-5	-	CASSLSVQPQHF	TGTGCCAGCAGTTTGTCAGTTCAGCCCCAGCATTTT
TRBV5-1	TRBD2	TRBJ2-1	-	CASSLSPSGSFEQFF	TGCGCCAGCAGCTTGTCCCCAAGCGGGAGTTTTGAGCAGTTCTTC
TRBV6-5	TRBD2	TRBJ2-7	-	CASSLAGTRDSEQYF	TGTGCCAGCAGCCTAGCCGGGACTAGAGATAGCGAGCAGTACTTC
TRBV19	TRBD2	TRBJ2-2	few	CAVRLAGVDTGELFF	TGTGCCGTACGCCTGGCGGGAGTGGACACCGGGGAGCTGTTTTTT
TRBV18	-	TRBJ1-5	-	CASSVDGNQPQHF	TGTGCCAGCTCAGTCGACGGGAATCAGCCCCAGCATTTT
TRBV7-3	-	TRBJ2-3	-	CASSRSPGTDTQYF	TGTGCCAGCAGCCGATCCCCAGGCACAGATACGCAGTATTTT
TRBV29-1	-	TRBJ1-2	-	CSVEDLTGDGYTF	TGCAGCGTTGAAGACCTAACAGGAGATGGCTACACCTTC
TRBV28	TRBD1	TRBJ1-4	-	CASSLRQGPNEKLFF	TGTGCCAGCAGTTTACGACAGGGGCCAAATGAAAAACTGTTTTTT
TRBV21-1	-	TRBJ2-1	-	CASSKVRVSSGRLSSYNEQFF	TGTGCCAGCAGCAAAGTTAGGGTGAGTAGCGGGAGGCTTTCCTCCTACAATGAGCAGTTCTTC
TRBV3-1/TRBV3-2	TRBD1	TRBJ1-6	once	CASRTGTDNSPLHF	TGTGCCAGCAGGACCGGGACAGATAATTCACCCCTCCACTTT
TRBV3-1/TRBV3-2	TRBD2	TRBJ2-3	-	CASSRPSGGSDTQYF	TGTGCCAGCAGCCGGCCTAGCGGGGGGTCGGATACGCAGTATTTT
TRBV5-1	TRBD2	TRBJ2-1	-	CASSRGVSGRIQYEQFF	TGCGCCAGCAGCCGGGGGGTTAGCGGGAGGATTCAATATGAGCAGTTCTTC
TRBV28	-	TRBJ1-1	-	CASSSPRVEAFF	TGTGCCAGCAGTTCTCCCAGGGTTGAAGCTTTCTTT
TRBV18	-	TRBJ1-1	-	CASSPTEYTEAFF	TGTGCCAGCTCACCTACAGAATACACTGAAGCTTTCTTT
TRBV7-3	-	TRBJ2-3	-	CASSLTWGAGTDTQYF	TGTGCCAGCAGCTTAACATGGGGAGCTGGCACAGATACGCAGTATTTT
TRBV7-2	TRBD2	TRBJ2-7	-	CASKALSGKREVRDEQYF	TGTGCCAGCAAAGCTTTATCGGGTAAGCGGGAGGTTCGCGACGAGCAGTACTTC
TRBV27	-	TRBJ2-5	-	CASSSRDGETGRETQYF	TGTGCCAGCAGTTCCAGGGATGGGGAGACAGGGAGGGAGACCCAGTACTTC
TRBV27	TRBD2	TRBJ2-1	once	CASTKTSGRRHEQFF	TGTGCCAGCACCAAGACTAGCGGGAGGCGGCATGAGCAGTTCTTC
TRBV28	-	TRBJ1-6	-	CASSLGQGNSPLHF	TGTGCCAGCAGTTTGGGGCAGGGGAATTCACCCCTCCACTTT
TRBV2	-	TRBJ1-1	-	CASSPGRGEGTEAFF	TGTGCCAGCAGCCCTGGACGGGGGGAGGGCACTGAAGCTTTCTTT
TRBV7-9	-	TRBJ2-3	-	CASSTAVSTDTQYF	TGTGCCAGCAGCACAGCAGTGTCCACAGATACGCAGTATTTT
TRBV5-8	-	TRBJ2-7	few	CASSLAGTPPPEQYF	TGTGCCAGCAGCCTTGCCGGGACACCCCCTCCCGAGCAGTACTTC
TRBV4-2	TRBD2	TRBJ2-3	-	CASSQPTSGRESSTDTQYF	TGTGCCAGCAGCCAGCCCACTAGCGGGAGGGAATCTAGCACAGATACGCAGTATTTT
TRBV28	TRBD2	TRBJ2-7	-	CASSLEASGLYEQYF	TGTGCCAGCAGTTTAGAGGCTAGCGGTCTATACGAGCAGTACTTC